Below are 15 T cell receptor beta chains sequenced from a single sample in a study of blood T cell repertoires in COVID-19. Using immunoSEQ multiplex PCR, the repertoire was profiled, and TCRdb retains in-frame clones only, with some absent. The data hold some 260,000 clones, with nearly 90% observed a single time. The sequencing input was peripheral blood. Receptors originate from a man aged 18 to 29 with active or convalescent COVID-19.

The V and J genes are TRBV19 and TRBJ2-1; D ambiguous. In germline, CDR1 is LNHDA, CDR2 SQIVND (reference sequence). This CDR3 comprises 15 residues. With 3 bases removed from V and 5 bases from J, the gap between germline ends came to 14 bases. The CDR3: CASSIRQDPNNEQFF. The DNA for the CDR3 is TGTGCCAGTAGTATTCGGCAGGATCCAAACAATGAGCAGTTCTTC. The variable domain in full, completed from reference TRBV19 and TRBJ2-1, reads DGGITQSPKYLFRKEGQNVTLSCEQNLNHDAMYWYRQDPGQGLRLIYYSQIVNDFQKGDIAEGYSVSREKKESFPLTVTSAQKNPTAFYLCASSIRQDPNNEQFFGPGTRLTVL.

The chain has TRBV9 and TRBJ2-7; tentative D call: TRBD2 (6 bases). V gave up 4 bases and J gave up 5 bases, with 16 bases separating them. The CDR3 has 14 residues. Germline lookup yields CDR1 SGDLS and CDR2 YYNGEE. CDR3 bases: TGTGCCAGCAGCCCGAGGGACTGGGAAGACGAGCAGTACTTC. This translates into CASSPRDWEDEQYF.

This chain connects TRBV5-1 to TRBJ2-7, with TRBD1 identical over 7 bases. Germline V gene lookup returns CDR1 SGHRS and CDR2 YFSETQ. V was clipped by 4 bases and J by 2 bases; unmatched bases: 3. The CDR3 covers 13 residues. CDR3: CASSPQGAYEQYF. In DNA, the CDR3 is TGCGCCAGCAGCCCGCAGGGGGCCTACGAGCAGTACTTC.

This clone was observed a single time. V and J are TRBV7-3 and TRBJ1-6, with TRBD1 identical over 7 bases. The germline gives CDR1 SGHTA, CDR2 FQGTGA. This CDR3 is 16 amino acids long. Trimming removed 2 bases from V and 3 bases from J; junction bases left unmatched: 4. In DNA, the CDR3 is TGTGCCAGCAGCTTAGAGGCAGGGGGCTATAATTCACCCCTCCACTTT. Its translation: CASSLEAGGYNSPLHF.

The chain combines TRBV2 with TRBJ1-5; D is undetermined. Germline assignment: CDR1 SNHLY and CDR2 FYNNEI. The V gene lost 7 bases and the J gene lost 0 bases, with 7 bases spanning the gap. This CDR3 contains 13 residues. This CDR3 is CASTLYSNQPQHF. CDR3 DNA: TGTGCCAGCACCCTCTATAGCAATCAGCCCCAGCATTTT.

The CDR3 protein is CSVSPQADTQYF. In DNA, the CDR3 is TGCAGCGTTTCCCCGCAGGCAGATACGCAGTATTTT. The chain joins TRBV29-1 to TRBJ2-3, with no clear D. The CDR3 covers 12 residues. Per the germline V gene, CDR1 is SQVTM and CDR2 is ANQGSEA. Trimming took 5 bases from V and 4 from J, leaving 10 bases between them.

This chain connects TRBV19 to TRBJ2-2; 9 bases are a match to TRBD2. V shed 2 bases and J 4 bases; nucleotides not matched to a gene: 20. Germline assignment: CDR1 LNHDA and CDR2 SQIVND (reference sequence). This CDR3 contains 21 residues. The CDR3 DNA reads TGTGCCAGTAGTATAATGAGCGGGAGGTCCTTTACCCATTCATCCACCGGGGAGCTGTTTTTT. Its translation: CASSIMSGRSFTHSSTGELFF.

This clone turned up a few times. The V call is TRBV5-1, the J call TRBJ2-5, with 7 positions matching TRBD2. Germline V lookup: CDR1 SGHRS, CDR2 YFSETQ. V was clipped by 0 bases and J by 1 base; unmatched bases: 6. The CDR3 contains 16 residues. The CDR3 sequence is CASSLEPAGSQETQYF. The CDR3 DNA follows: TGCGCCAGCAGCTTGGAGCCAGCGGGGTCCCAAGAGACCCAGTACTTC.

The chain links TRBV9 to TRBJ2-2; TRBD2 matches at 9 bases. J lost 6 bases, V lost 3 bases, and 9 bases had no gene match. The CDR3 is made up of 16 amino acids. CDR1 is SGDLS, CDR2 YYNGEE, per germline. The CDR3 bases are TGTGCCAGCAGCGCCACCGGGACTAGCACCTCCGGGGAGCTGTTTTTT. Protein sequence: CASSATGTSTSGELFF.

This clone was observed a few times. The rearrangement links TRBV27 to TRBJ2-1; 7 bases match TRBD1. Germline V gene data show CDR1 as MNHEY and CDR2 as SMNVEV (reference sequence). V lost 6 bases and J lost 8; bases outside the gene matches: 37. This CDR3 contains 23 residues. The CDR3 is CASSTTPGGLSGFFADRVHEQFF. As DNA, the CDR3 is TGTGCCAGCAGCACAACCCCGGGCGGTCTATCGGGGTTTTTTGCCGACAGGGTTCATGAGCAGTTCTTC.

V usage is TRBV15 and J usage is TRBJ2-1, with D unclear. V gave up 0 bases and J gave up 8 bases, with 5 bases separating them. This CDR3 region has 12 residues. The germline gives CDR1 LNHNV, CDR2 YYDKDF (reference sequence). The CDR3 sequence: CATSRDIDEQFF. The CDR3 nucleotides are TGTGCCACCAGCAGAGATATTGATGAGCAGTTCTTC.

This chain connects TRBV11-2 to TRBJ2-5; maybe TRBD2 (5 bases). Trimming left V 4 bases short and J 2 bases short, with 8 bases between. The CDR3 length is 13 residues. Germline V gene sequence: CDR1 SGHAT, CDR2 FQNNGV. CDR3: CASSSGTQETQYF. The CDR3 DNA reads TGTGCCAGCAGCTCGGGAACTCAAGAGACCCAGTACTTC.

The chain couples TRBV28 to TRBJ2-1; D possibly corresponds to TRBD1 (5 bases). The CDR3 totals 13 residues. Germline CDR1 and CDR2: MDHEN and SYDVKM. V lost 6 bases and J 3 bases, leaving 9 bases between the germline ends. The DNA for the CDR3 is TGTGCCAGCAGCCTCGACAGCTACAATGAGCAGTTCTTC. Amino acid sequence: CASSLDSYNEQFF. Full variable domain (outside the CDR3, taken from reference TRBV28 and TRBJ2-1): DVKVTQSSRYLVKRTGEKVFLECVQDMDHENMFWYRQDPGLGLRLIYFSYDVKMKEKGDIPEGYSVSREKKERFSLILESASTNQTSMYLCASSLDSYNEQFFGPGTRLTVL.

The chain couples TRBV7-2 to TRBJ2-7; D is undetermined. CDR3 length: 15 residues. Germline V gene lookup returns CDR1 SGHTA and CDR2 FQGNSA. V was pared by 0 bases and J by 0 bases, with 9 bases between. The CDR3 loop is CASSLAPGNSYEQYF. CDR3 bases: TGTGCCAGCAGCTTAGCGCCAGGAAACTCCTACGAGCAGTACTTC. Full variable domain (missing parts from reference TRBV7-2 and TRBJ2-7): GAGVSQSPSNKVTEKGKDVELRCDPISGHTALYWYRQSLGQGLEFLIYFQGNSAPDKSGLPSDRFSAERTGGSVSTLTIQRTQQEDSAVYLCASSLAPGNSYEQYFGPGTRLTVT.

The V call is TRBV7-9, the J call TRBJ2-7; a weak D match, TRBD2 (6 bases). CDR1 is SEHNR, CDR2 FQNEAQ, per germline (reference sequence). CDR3 size: 12 residues. The ends were cut back, 4 bases at V and 5 bases at J, with 9 bases in the middle. DNA of the CDR3: TGTGCCAGCAGCTGGGGCGGGGACGAGCAGTACTTC. This sequence encodes CASSWGGDEQYF.